Below are 27 T cell receptor beta chains sequenced from a single sample in a study of blood T cell repertoires in COVID-19. This table comes from immunoSEQ multiplex PCR, and its TCRdb copy is limited to in-frame clones, with some not included. The sample includes over 90,000 clones, 78% of them seen just once. Input material: peripheral blood. Receptors originate from a man in his 60s with active or convalescent COVID-19.

DNA of the CDR3: TGCGCCAGCAGCTTTGGGGCGGGAGGAACAGATACGCAGTATTTT. It yields the protein CASSFGAGGTDTQYF. The J gene is TRBJ2-3, the V gene TRBV5-1, with TRBD2 matching over 8 bases. CDR3 length: 15 residues. Trimming at V came to 2 bases and at J to 3 bases, leaving 5 bases not matched to a gene. Germline CDR1 SGHRS, CDR2 YFSETQ.

Of note for this clone: This CDR3 is also generated by other DNA sequences in the sample. The chain carries TRBV18 and TRBJ2-1; 11 bases map to TRBD2. This CDR3 has 15 residues. In germline, CDR1 is KGHSH, CDR2 LQKENI. V gave up 3 bases and J gave up 2 bases; unmatched junction bases: 0. The CDR3 DNA sequence: TGTGCCAGCTCACCGGGACTAGCGGCCTACAATGAGCAGTTCTTC. Translation: CASSPGLAAYNEQFF.

V usage is TRBV7-9 and J usage is TRBJ2-1; 10 nucleotides align to TRBD2. The CDR3 has 16 amino acids. Germline V CDR1 and CDR2: SEHNR, FQNEAQ (reference sequence). V shed 0 bases and J 6 bases; nucleotides not matched to a gene: 5. This CDR3 is CASSLAGLADLNEQFF. The DNA of the CDR3 is TGTGCCAGCAGCTTAGCAGGACTAGCGGACCTCAATGAGCAGTTCTTC.

This rearrangement joins TRBV19 to TRBJ1-6, with TRBD1 matching over 8 bases. Germline CDR1 is LNHDA and CDR2 is SQIVND (reference sequence). This CDR3 comprises 14 residues. With V trimmed by 8 bases and J by 10 bases, 10 bases remained unmatched. This CDR3 reads CASRGQGGGSPLHF. In DNA form, the CDR3 reads TGTGCCAGTCGAGGACAGGGAGGAGGCTCACCCCTCCACTTT.

The genes are TRBV28 and TRBJ2-7, with D possibly matching TRBD1 (5 bases). The CDR3 contains 14 residues. Germline V CDR1 and CDR2: MDHEN, SYDVKM. The V end was cut by 3 bases, the J end by 0 bases, with 9 bases between. The CDR3 loop reads CASSLSRVSYEQYF. The CDR3 DNA reads TGTGCCAGCAGTTTGAGCAGGGTCTCCTACGAGCAGTACTTC.

Worth noting for this clone: Its ends do not fully match the called genes, so a read error is possible. V gene TRBV11-2 combines with J gene TRBJ1-2; 10 bases map to TRBD1. The CDR3 totals 12 residues. Germline assignment: CDR1 SGHAT and CDR2 FQNNGV. The CDR3 region is CASSWGQGQLSF. CDR3 nucleotides: TGTGCCAGCAGCTGGGGACAGGGGCAGTTATCCTTC. The whole variable domain, filled in from reference TRBV11-2 and TRBJ1-2, reads EAGVAQSPRYKIIEKRQSVAFWCNPISGHATLYWYQQILGQGPKLLIQFQNNGVVDDSQLPKDRFSAERLKGVDSTLKIQPAKLEDSAVYLCASSWGQGQLSFGSGTRLTVV.

This clone was recorded only once. This rearrangement joins TRBV7-2 to TRBJ1-1, with D unclear. V lost 1 base and J lost 1, with 4 bases in between. Germline V gives CDR1 SGHTA, CDR2 FQGNSA. This CDR3 is built from 13 residues. The CDR3 DNA sequence: TGTGCCAGCAGCTTAGGACAGAACACTGAAGCTTTCTTT. Its translation: CASSLGQNTEAFF.

This clone was found a few times. The V and J genes are TRBV5-4 and TRBJ2-2; 7 bases are a match to TRBD1. The CDR3 loop spans 13 amino acids. Germline CDR1 SGHNT, CDR2 YYREEE (reference sequence). J lost 0 bases, V lost 9 bases, and 2 bases had no gene match. CDR3 residues: CATGTANTGELFF. The CDR3 region has the DNA TGTGCCACCGGGACAGCGAACACCGGGGAGCTGTTTTTT.

This clone was observed a handful of times. This chain connects TRBV9 to TRBJ1-6; D is undetermined. In germline, CDR1 is SGDLS, CDR2 YYNGEE. V shed 0 bases and J shed 8 bases, with 12 bases lying between them. The CDR3 totals 15 residues. CDR3 nucleotides: TGTGCCAGCAGCGTAGCTCCCACCGGGGATTCACCCCTCCACTTT. Translating it yields CASSVAPTGDSPLHF.

In nucleotides, the CDR3 is TGTGCCAGCAGCTTCTCCATAGCGGGAGGGCCAGGTGAGCAGTTCTTC. Protein: CASSFSIAGGPGEQFF. The chain combines TRBV7-3 with TRBJ2-1; 11 nucleotides line up with TRBD2. The CDR3 loop spans 16 amino acids. Germline loops: CDR1 SGHTA, CDR2 FQGTGA. J gave up 9 bases and V 3 bases, and 10 bases lay outside the gene matches.

The J gene is TRBJ1-2, the V gene TRBV13; D is possibly TRBD1 (6 bases). V was pared by 4 bases and J by 8 bases, with 17 bases between. Germline assignment: CDR1 PRHDT and CDR2 FYEKMQ (reference sequence). The CDR3 is made up of 14 amino acids. The CDR3 DNA reads as TGTGCCAGCAGCTCGCGCCGCCAGGGGTTCGGCTACACCTTC. Translating it yields CASSSRRQGFGYTF.

This clone appeared once. The chain joins TRBV11-3 to TRBJ2-2; 8 nucleotides line up with TRBD1. Looked up from germline, CDR1 is SGHNT and CDR2 is YENEEA. This CDR3 has 16 amino acids. With 2 bases clipped from V and 1 base from J, the junction kept 3 bases outside the gene matches. The CDR3 is CASSLRGTGNTGELFF. As DNA, the CDR3 is TGTGCCAGCAGCTTACGAGGGACAGGGAACACCGGGGAGCTGTTTTTT.

This rearrangement joins TRBV2 to TRBJ2-7; 7 bases match TRBD1. V trimming: 5 bases; J trimming: 3 bases; junction bases outside the gene matches: 10. The CDR3 consists of 15 residues. Germline CDR1 and CDR2: SNHLY and FYNNEI. CDR3 DNA: TGTGCCAGCAGTTACAACCCCGGGACAGACTACGAGCAGTACTTC. Translation: CASSYNPGTDYEQYF. The full variable domain, in which reference TRBV2 and TRBJ2-7 provide the parts outside the CDR3, is EPEVTQTPSHQVTQMGQEVILRCVPISNHLYFYWYRQILGQKVEFLVSFYNNEISEKSEIFDDQFSVERPDGSNFTLKIRSTKLEDSAMYFCASSYNPGTDYEQYFGPGTRLTVT.

Here the CDR3 DNA reads TGTGCCAGCAGCCAGGACAGGGGGCCCCACGAGCAGTACTTC. This codes for CASSQDRGPHEQYF. This chain connects TRBV7-9 to TRBJ2-7, with 11 bases identical to TRBD1. The CDR3 totals 14 residues. Trimming took 5 bases from V and 5 from J; bases not matched to a gene: 5. Germline CDR1 is SEHNR and CDR2 is FQNEAQ (reference sequence).

V and J are TRBV5-6 and TRBJ2-3, with a possible D match to TRBD2 (6 bases). The length of the CDR3 is 15 residues. Trimming pared 4 bases from V and 3 bases from J, leaving 15 bases between. CDR1 is SGHDT and CDR2 is YYEEEE in the germline V gene. The CDR3 sequence: CASSRGRDWTDTQYF. CDR3 sequence (DNA): TGTGCCAGCAGCAGAGGCAGGGACTGGACAGATACGCAGTATTTT.

This chain links TRBV28 with TRBJ2-6, with a possible D match to TRBD2 (6 bases). Trimming shortened V by 8 bases and J by 0 bases, and 17 bases separated the two germline ends. In germline, CDR1 is MDHEN, CDR2 SYDVKM. This CDR3 is 17 amino acids long. The CDR3 nucleotides are TGTGCCAGCCTTCGACGGGACGGGGGCTCTGGGGCCAACGTCCTGACTTTC. Its translation is CASLRRDGGSGANVLTF.

The V gene is TRBV13, the J gene TRBJ2-2; TRBD2 matches at 8 bases. With V trimmed by 5 bases and J by 1 base, 12 bases remained unmatched. From germline, CDR1 is PRHDT and CDR2 FYEKMQ (reference sequence). The length of the CDR3 is 18 residues. The CDR3 loop reads CASSRWRGGRQNTGELFF. CDR3 nucleotides: TGTGCCAGCAGCCGTTGGAGGGGCGGGAGGCAGAACACCGGGGAGCTGTTTTTT.

J is TRBJ1-1 and V is TRBV19; TRBD1 agrees at 7 bases. V shed 10 bases and J 4 bases; nucleotides not matched to a gene: 12. The germline gives CDR1 LNHDA, CDR2 SQIVND (reference sequence). The CDR3 loop spans 14 amino acids. The CDR3 nucleotides are TGTGCCACCCGGACAGGACCGGGGGCCACTGAAGCTTTCTTT. It encodes CATRTGPGATEAFF.

This clone was seen a single time. The rearrangement links TRBV4-1 to TRBJ1-2, with D maybe TRBD1 (5 bases). V was shortened by 1 base and J by 8 bases, with 14 bases between the two germline ends. Germline V gene lookup returns CDR1 MGHRA and CDR2 YSYEKL. The CDR3 spans 14 residues. The CDR3 is CASSQVPKGEGYTF. The CDR3 region has the DNA TGCGCCAGCAGCCAAGTTCCGAAAGGGGAAGGCTACACCTTC.

This clone was detected a few times. The V gene is TRBV4-3, the J gene TRBJ1-1, with D hard to call. The CDR3 is made up of 13 amino acids. With 4 bases removed from V and 6 bases from J, the gap between germline ends came to 12 bases. The germline CDR1 and CDR2 sequences are LGHNA and YSLEER. Here the CDR3 reads CASSPQVNAEAFF. DNA of the CDR3: TGCGCCAGCAGCCCCCAGGTAAACGCTGAAGCTTTCTTT.

As regards this clone: It may be a read error: a sequence one base away is much more abundant. The V and J genes are TRBV7-2 and TRBJ2-1; 7 bases map to TRBD2. Trimming cost V 0 bases and J 7 bases; bases outside gene matches: 3. This CDR3 is 14 amino acids long. Germline CDR1 and CDR2: SGHTA and FQGNSA. The CDR3 DNA reads TGTGCCAGCAGCTTAGCGGGAGGGCGGAATGAGCAGTTCTTC. Translated, it gives CASSLAGGRNEQFF. Complete variable domain (other parts from reference TRBV7-2 and TRBJ2-1): GAGVSQSPSNKVTEKGKDVELRCDPISGHTALYWYRQSLGQGLEFLIYFQGNSAPDKSGLPSDRFSAERTGGSVSTLTIQRTQQEDSAVYLCASSLAGGRNEQFFGPGTRLTVL.

The J gene is TRBJ1-3, the V gene TRBV19; the match to TRBD1 covers 7 bases. The CDR3 sequence is 14 residues long. V trimming: 6 bases; J trimming: 0 bases; junction bases outside the gene matches: 2. CDR1 is LNHDA and CDR2 is SQIVND in the germline V gene (reference sequence). CDR3 sequence reads: CASRRDSSGNTIYF. In DNA form, the CDR3 reads TGTGCCAGTAGAAGGGACAGCTCTGGAAACACCATATATTTT.

V is TRBV19 and J is TRBJ2-2; D gene ambiguous. CDR3 size: 13 residues. The ends were cut back, 5 bases at V and 6 bases at J, with 10 bases in the middle. The V gene's germline CDR1 is LNHDA and CDR2 SQIVND (reference sequence). CDR3 nucleotides: TGTGCCAGTAGTCGGGTAACGCCCGGGGAGCTGTTTTTT. This translates into CASSRVTPGELFF.

As concerns this clone: Compared with germline, one end of the junction differs, possibly owing to a read error. This rearrangement joins TRBV6-1 to TRBJ1-4, with 8 bases lining up with TRBD1. In germline, CDR1 is MNHNS, CDR2 SASEGT. This CDR3 has 15 amino acids. This chain's CDR3 is CASREGQGGVKKLFF. In nucleotides, the CDR3 is TGTGCCAGCAGAGAAGGACAGGGAGGTGTGAAAAAACTGTTTTTT.

The chain carries TRBV7-8 and TRBJ2-5; D uncertain. The germline gives CDR1 SGHVS, CDR2 FQNEAQ. The CDR3 extends over 13 amino acids. Trimming shortened V by 0 bases and J by 4 bases, and 6 bases separated the two germline ends. CDR3 nucleotides: TGTGCCAGCAGCTTAGCCCTCGTAGAGACCCAGTACTTC. It specifies CASSLALVETQYF.

This clone was seen only a few times. The V gene is TRBV20-1, the J gene TRBJ2-7, with a tentative D call TRBD2 (5 bases). The CDR3 is made up of 14 amino acids. Germline CDR1 is DFQATT and CDR2 is SNEGSKA (reference sequence). V was cut by 3 bases and J by 7 bases, with 19 bases left in between. CDR3 loop: CSASSGSGTGEQYF. The CDR3 DNA is TGCAGTGCTAGTAGTGGGAGTGGCACTGGGGAGCAGTACTTC.

This sequence joins TRBV7-2 and TRBJ2-2, with D unclear. V lost 7 bases to trimming and J lost 5 bases, with 8 bases between them. CDR3 length: 12 amino acids. Germline V CDR1 and CDR2: SGHTA, FQGNSA. The CDR3 region is CASTELTGELFF. CDR3 coding DNA: TGTGCCAGCACCGAACTTACCGGGGAGCTGTTTTTT. The full variable domain, in which reference TRBV7-2 and TRBJ2-2 provide the parts outside the CDR3, is GAGVSQSPSNKVTEKGKDVELRCDPISGHTALYWYRQSLGQGLEFLIYFQGNSAPDKSGLPSDRFSAERTGGSVSTLTIQRTQQEDSAVYLCASTELTGELFFGEGSRLTVL.